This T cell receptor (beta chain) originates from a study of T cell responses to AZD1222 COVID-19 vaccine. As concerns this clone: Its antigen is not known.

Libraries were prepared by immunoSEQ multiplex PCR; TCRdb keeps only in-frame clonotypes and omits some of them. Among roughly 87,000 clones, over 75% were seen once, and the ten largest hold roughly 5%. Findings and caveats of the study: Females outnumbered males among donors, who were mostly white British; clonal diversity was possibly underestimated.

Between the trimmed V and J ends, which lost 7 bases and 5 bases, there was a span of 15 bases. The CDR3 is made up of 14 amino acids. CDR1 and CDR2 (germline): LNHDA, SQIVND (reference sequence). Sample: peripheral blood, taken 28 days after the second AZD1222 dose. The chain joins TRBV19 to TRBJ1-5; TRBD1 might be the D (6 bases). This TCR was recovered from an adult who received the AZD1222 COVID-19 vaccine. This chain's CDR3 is CASNSGVAHQPQHF. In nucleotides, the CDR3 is TGTGCCAGTAACTCAGGGGTTGCGCATCAGCCCCAGCATTTT.